This T cell receptor beta chain stems from a study of cytomegalovirus exposure and HLA in healthy donors. Study-level findings and limits: Overall, about 160 TCR beta chains were annotated as cytomegalovirus-associated.

Points on this clone: Its antigen is undetermined.

The CDR3 runs to 16 residues. V lost 1 base and J 6 bases, leaving 16 bases between the germline ends. CDR1 and CDR2 from the germline V gene are SGHDN and FVKESK. With 60 Vbeta and 13 Jbeta primers, the PCR was carried out. Clones were read by immunoSEQ multiplex PCR, and TCRdb kept only the in-frame ones, dropping some. Of 65,000 to 75,000 clones in the sample, around 77% were seen once. The TCR sequence derives from a man between 50 and 59 years old in good health and CMV-seronegative. Sequenced sample: PBMCs. The chain carries TRBV14 and TRBJ2-1; possibly TRBD1 for D (5 bases). The CDR3 bases are TGTGCCAGCAGCCAAGTACCCGGACACGGGCGCAATGAGCAGTTCTTC. As protein: CASSQVPGHGRNEQFF.